The source of this T cell receptor (beta chain) is a study of blood T cell repertoires in COVID-19. Study-level information: Some COVID-19 samples were acute and others convalescent; all came from the United States, Italy and Spain. From T cells, B-cell-depleted T cells, or PBMCs came the material, which was cDNA or gDNA.

Authors' methods: Amplified reference gene primers provided the basis for estimating nucleated cell counts. Sequencing used immunoSEQ multiplex PCR; TCRdb keeps in-frame clones, though not all of them. For V, J and clone size, that table is used; D and trimming come from the DNA. This table holds some 40,000 clones, more than 75% found once. Trimming pared 3 bases from V and 2 bases from J, leaving 8 bases between. The germline gives CDR1 LNHDA, CDR2 SQIVND (reference sequence). The CDR3 spans 13 residues. The chain has TRBV19 and TRBJ2-7; tentatively, D is TRBD1 (6 bases). Sequenced sample: peripheral blood. The origin of this receptor is a man aged 65 to 85 with acute or convalescent COVID-19. CDR3 loop: CASSMGDTYEQYF. As DNA, the CDR3 is TGTGCCAGTAGTATGGGGGACACCTACGAGCAGTACTTC.